Below, 30 T cell receptor beta chains from the same sample are listed, as sequenced in a study of CD8 T cells in ankylosing spondylitis. In TCRdb, the 5' RACE reads were re-called with MiXCR into one record per CDR3 protein. The sample lists about 160,000 distinct CDR3 sequences, around 20% occurring once. The sample taken for sequencing was blood, either unsorted or a sorted T cell fraction (not recorded which). The source of these receptors is a male donor with ankylosing spondylitis or in good health (not recorded which).

This clonotype was found many times. As DNA, the CDR3 is TGCAGCGTTGTTCCTAGCGGATACAATGAGCAGTTCTTC. Its protein is CSVVPSGYNEQFF. The chain has TRBV29-1 and TRBJ2-1; the match to TRBD2 covers 7 bases. The CDR3 totals 13 residues. The V gene end was trimmed by 4 bases and the J gene end by 4 bases; junction bases not matched to a gene: 4. Germline CDR1 SQVTM, CDR2 ANQGSEA.

This clonotype was observed at least ten times. V gene TRBV29-1 combines with J gene TRBJ2-5, with D unresolved. Germline V gene data show CDR1 as SQVTM and CDR2 as ANQGSEA. This CDR3 has 12 amino acids. V was pared by 2 bases and J by 1 base, with 5 bases between. The CDR3 nucleotides read TGCAGCGTTGAAACATTCCAAGAGACCCAGTACTTC. Translation gives CSVETFQETQYF.

This clonotype was seen a few times. This chain links TRBV5-1 with TRBJ2-4, with 9 positions matching TRBD1. Germline trimming cut 4 bases from V and 0 bases from J; bases unmatched to any gene: 8. There are 17 residues in the CDR3. Germline CDR1 is SGHRS and CDR2 is YFSETQ. CDR3 amino acids: CASSRSTGGEAKNIQYF. CDR3 DNA sequence: TGCGCCAGCAGCCGTTCTACAGGGGGCGAAGCCAAAAACATTCAGTACTTC.

The V call is TRBV28, the J call TRBJ2-5; D not certain. The CDR3 loop spans 12 amino acids. With 3 bases removed from V and 1 base from J, the gap between germline ends came to 3 bases. Germline CDR1 is MDHEN and CDR2 is SYDVKM. The CDR3: CASSFTQETQYF. The CDR3 nucleotides read TGTGCCAGCAGTTTCACCCAAGAGACCCAGTACTTC.

This clonotype appeared many times. This rearrangement joins TRBV11-1 to TRBJ2-2; no definite D call. The CDR3 is 14 amino acids. Germline CDR1 reads SGHAT; CDR2 reads FQDESV (reference sequence). V was clipped by 5 bases and J by 6 bases, with 13 bases between them. The CDR3 spells CASSPGSPPGELFF. The CDR3 DNA reads TGTGCCAGCAGCCCTGGGTCACCCCCCGGGGAGCTGTTTTTT.

V usage is TRBV6-5 and J usage is TRBJ2-1; 9 nucleotides match TRBD2. Germline-derived CDR1 and CDR2 are MNHEY and SVGAGI. The J segment lost 8 bases and the V segment lost 6 bases, leaving 14 bases of the junction unmatched. The CDR3 is 16 amino acids. CDR3 bases: TGTGCCAGCAGACCTGCGGCGGGCGGGAGGGCCGATGAGCAGTTCTTC. Residues: CASRPAAGGRADEQFF.

This clonotype was counted many times. This chain uses TRBV28 with TRBJ2-2, with 9 bases aligning to TRBD1. Germline assignment: CDR1 MDHEN and CDR2 SYDVKM. This CDR3 is built from 16 residues. With 1 base clipped from V and 4 bases from J, the junction kept 4 bases outside the gene matches. CDR3: CASSLYRGRGTGELFF. The CDR3 DNA follows: TGTGCCAGCAGTTTATACAGGGGGCGAGGCACCGGGGAGCTGTTTTTT.

This clonotype appeared many times. The J gene is TRBJ2-1, the V gene TRBV27, with D perhaps matching TRBD1 (6 bases). V lost 5 bases and J lost 14, with 13 bases in between. Germline values: CDR1 MNHEY, CDR2 SMNVEV (reference sequence). This CDR3 is built from 11 residues. The CDR3 DNA is TGTGCCAGCAGTGACTACAGGGTGGAGTTCTTC. Amino acid sequence: CASSDYRVEFF.

This clonotype was recorded once. This chain connects TRBV5-1 to TRBJ2-2; 9 nucleotides match TRBD2. The germline CDR1 and CDR2 sequences are SGHRS and YFSETQ. The CDR3 is 17 residues long. Trimming removed 2 bases from V and 5 bases from J; junction bases left unmatched: 10. The CDR3 coding sequence is TGCGCCAGCAGCTTCTTGGCGGGAGGGAGAGGGACCGGGGAGCTGTTTTTT. It codes for CASSFLAGGRGTGELFF.

This clonotype was observed at least ten times. The chain combines TRBV13 with TRBJ2-3; 13 bases align to TRBD2. The CDR3 has 17 residues. V was clipped by 5 bases and J by 5 bases; unmatched bases: 10. The germline CDR1 and CDR2 sequences are PRHDT and FYEKMQ (reference sequence). In nucleotides, the CDR3 is TGTGCCAGCAGCCGCGCATCGGGACTAGCGGGGAGAGATACGCAGTATTTT. Translated: CASSRASGLAGRDTQYF.

This clonotype was seen a handful of times. The rearrangement uses TRBV27 and TRBJ2-1, with 8 bases that match TRBD2. CDR3 length: 15 residues. The germline V gene encodes CDR1 MNHEY and CDR2 SMNVEV (reference sequence). V shed 7 bases and J 1 base; nucleotides not matched to a gene: 6. CDR3 protein: CASTGAGVSYNEQFF. The CDR3 bases are TGTGCCAGCACAGGAGCGGGAGTGTCCTACAATGAGCAGTTCTTC.

In this sample, this clonotype turned up a few times. This chain uses TRBV28 with TRBJ2-2; no clear D. Trimming removed 3 bases at V and 8 bases at J, with 7 bases between. Germline loops: CDR1 MDHEN, CDR2 SYDVKM. The CDR3 sequence is 12 residues long. Here the CDR3 reads CASSFSGGELFF. The DNA for the CDR3 is TGTGCCAGCAGTTTCTCAGGAGGGGAGCTGTTTTTT.

The gene calls are TRBV7-2 and TRBJ2-1; no clear D gene. V was clipped by 4 bases and J by 8 bases, with 15 bases between them. This CDR3 comprises 14 residues. The germline CDR1 and CDR2 sequences are SGHTA and FQGNSA. CDR3 region: CASSSAGSLHEQFF. The CDR3 nucleotides are TGTGCCAGCAGCTCCGCCGGCAGCTTGCATGAGCAGTTCTTC. The full variable domain, its missing parts supplied by reference TRBV7-2 and TRBJ2-1, is GAGVSQSPSNKVTEKGKDVELRCDPISGHTALYWYRQSLGQGLEFLIYFQGNSAPDKSGLPSDRFSAERTGGSVSTLTIQRTQQEDSAVYLCASSSAGSLHEQFFGPGTRLTVL.

This clonotype appeared many times. The genes are TRBV6-5 and TRBJ2-2; D is possibly TRBD2 (5 bases). The CDR3 totals 16 residues. The germline V gene has CDR1 MNHEY and CDR2 SVGAGI. V lost 2 bases to trimming and J lost 4 bases, with 14 bases between them. The CDR3 protein is CASSYRTKRGTGELFF. For the CDR3, the DNA is TGTGCCAGCAGTTACCGGACCAAACGGGGCACCGGGGAGCTGTTTTTT.

This clonotype was seen at least ten times. The rearrangement joins TRBV11-2 to TRBJ2-7; tentatively, D is TRBD2 (6 bases). In germline, CDR1 is SGHAT, CDR2 FQNNGV. The CDR3 sequence is 14 residues long. The V gene lost 6 bases and the J gene lost 1 base, with 13 bases spanning the gap. The CDR3 DNA reads TGTGCCAGCAGTACGGACTACCCTTCCTACGAGCAGTACTTC. Translating gives CASSTDYPSYEQYF.

This clonotype has at least ten counts. The V call is TRBV20-1, the J call TRBJ2-2; perhaps TRBD1 as D (6 bases). This CDR3 is built from 17 residues. V lost 1 base and J 3 bases, leaving 18 bases between the germline ends. The germline V gene has CDR1 DFQATT and CDR2 SNEGSKA (reference sequence). The CDR3 region is CSARAYTGMGDTGELFF. DNA for the CDR3: TGCAGTGCTAGAGCCTACACAGGGATGGGAGACACCGGGGAGCTGTTTTTT.

There are many counts of this clonotype. The rearrangement uses TRBV12-3 or TRBV12-4 and TRBJ1-2, with TRBD1 identical over 7 bases. V shed 6 bases, J shed 7 bases, and the junction held 11 bases outside the gene matches. This CDR3 contains 14 residues. This chain's CDR3 is CASSPTGPGGGYTF. The CDR3 bases are TGTGCCAGCAGCCCGACAGGGCCTGGGGGTGGCTACACCTTC.

The chain recombines TRBV5-6 with TRBJ2-7; 7 bases are shared with TRBD1. CDR3 size: 13 residues. Germline trimming cut 3 bases from V and 4 bases from J; bases unmatched to any gene: 4. Germline assignment: CDR1 SGHDT and CDR2 YYEEEE. In DNA form, the CDR3 reads TGTGCCAGCAGCTGGGGACAGCTGTACGAGCAGTACTTC. This translates into CASSWGQLYEQYF. The full variable domain, completed using reference TRBV5-6 and TRBJ2-7, is DAGVTQSPTHLIKTRGQQVTLRCSPKSGHDTVSWYQQALGQGPQFIFQYYEEEERQRGNFPDRFSGHQFPNYSSELNVNALLLGDSALYLCASSWGQLYEQYFGPGTRLTVT.

This clonotype was seen once. This chain connects TRBV12-3 or TRBV12-4 to TRBJ1-1; D call uncertain. The CDR3 extends over 14 amino acids. V lost 1 base and J 1 base, leaving 7 bases between the germline ends. CDR3 sequence reads: CASSLGGENTEAFF. DNA for the CDR3: TGTGCCAGCAGTTTAGGAGGAGAGAACACTGAAGCTTTCTTT.

This clonotype was found a few times. The chain combines TRBV10-2 with TRBJ2-2, with 11 bases identical to TRBD2. CDR1 and CDR2 from the germline V gene are WSHSY and SAAADI. V shed 7 bases, J shed 1 base, and the junction held 5 bases outside the gene matches. This CDR3 has 16 residues. CDR3 loop: CASIGTSGENTGELFF. Here the CDR3 DNA reads TGCGCCAGCATCGGGACTAGCGGAGAGAACACCGGGGAGCTGTTTTTT.

This clonotype was recorded a few times. The genes are TRBV20-1 and TRBJ2-3; tentatively, D is TRBD2 (6 bases). The ends were cut back, 6 bases at V and 4 bases at J, with 17 bases in the middle. The germline CDR1 and CDR2 sequences are DFQATT and SNEGSKA (reference sequence). The CDR3 totals 14 residues. The CDR3 region is CSAQPAGLSDTQYF. CDR3 DNA sequence: TGCAGTGCCCAACCCGCGGGATTGTCAGATACGCAGTATTTT.

V usage is TRBV7-9 and J usage is TRBJ2-5; possibly TRBD1 for D (6 bases). The V gene's germline CDR1 is SEHNR and CDR2 FQNEAQ (reference sequence). V was shortened by 7 bases and J by 2 bases, with 17 bases between the two germline ends. The length of the CDR3 is 15 residues. CDR3 protein: CASTLGGQSQETQYF. CDR3 bases: TGTGCCAGCACCCTAGGGGGTCAGTCGCAAGAGACCCAGTACTTC.

This clonotype has ten or more counts. The chain is built from TRBV27 and TRBJ2-2, with 8 bases identical to TRBD1. CDR3 length equals 14 residues. Unmatched junction bases numbered 4, after V lost 4 bases and J lost 6 bases. Per germline, CDR1 MNHEY and CDR2 SMNVEV (reference sequence). This chain's CDR3 is CASSSGGFAGELFF. The CDR3 nucleotides read TGTGCCAGCAGTTCAGGGGGCTTTGCCGGGGAGCTGTTTTTT.

The count of this clonotype is one. A read error is possible here, since a much larger clone lies one base away. The J gene is TRBJ2-7, the V gene TRBV5-1; D could derive from TRBD1 or TRBD2 (5 bases each). Looked up from germline, CDR1 is SGHRS and CDR2 is YFSETQ. The length of the CDR3 is 17 residues. The CDR3 sequence: CAGSLEGTRALSYEQYF. For the CDR3, the DNA is TGCGCCGGCAGCTTGGAAGGGACCAGGGCGTTATCCTACGAGCAGTACTTC. Complete variable domain (other parts from reference TRBV5-1 and TRBJ2-7): KAGVTQTPRYLIKTRGQQVTLSCSPISGHRSVSWYQQTPGQGLQFLFEYFSETQRNKGNFPGRFSGRQFSNSRSEMNVSTLELGDSALYLCAGSLEGTRALSYEQYFGPGTRLTVT.

This clonotype was seen at least ten times. The V call is TRBV20-1, the J call TRBJ2-7; D unclear. V was trimmed by 6 bases and J by 2 bases, leaving 11 bases between them. The CDR3 covers 12 residues. Germline lookup yields CDR1 DFQATT and CDR2 SNEGSKA (reference sequence). The CDR3 is CSAVEQPYEQYF. The CDR3 DNA sequence: TGCAGTGCCGTCGAGCAGCCCTACGAGCAGTACTTC.

The chain recombines TRBV5-1 with TRBJ1-1; possibly TRBD1 for D (5 bases). V shed 7 bases and J shed 1 base, with 14 bases lying between them. There are 14 residues in the CDR3. CDR1 is SGHRS and CDR2 is YFSETQ in the germline V gene. Written as DNA, the CDR3 is TGCGCCAGCGGGCCGGGACGGGAGAACACTGAAGCTTTCTTT. This translates into CASGPGRENTEAFF.

The sample holds many counts of this clonotype. The rearrangement links TRBV5-1 to TRBJ2-3; weak D call: TRBD1 (6 bases). The CDR3 has 14 amino acids. CDR1 and CDR2 from the germline V gene are SGHRS and YFSETQ. V shed 4 bases and J shed 2 bases, with 11 bases lying between them. CDR3 nucleotide sequence: TGCGCCAGCAGCCTTGGACAGACCACAGATACGCAGTATTTT. Translated: CASSLGQTTDTQYF.

This clonotype occurred many times. V and J are TRBV5-1 and TRBJ2-7; D is uncertain. The CDR3 runs to 14 residues. Germline CDR1 reads SGHRS; CDR2 reads YFSETQ. The V and J ends lost 4 bases and 0 bases respectively, with 11 bases between them. CDR3 residues: CASSPGRTSYEQYF. The CDR3 DNA is TGCGCCAGCAGCCCGGGCAGGACCTCCTACGAGCAGTACTTC.

The chain joins TRBV19 to TRBJ1-1; D is perhaps TRBD1 (5 bases). The germline CDR1 and CDR2 sequences are LNHDA and SQIVND (reference sequence). Trimming cost V 6 bases and J 0 bases, with 14 bases left between them. The CDR3 spans 15 residues. The CDR3 nucleotides read TGTGCCAGTAGCGGACAAAAGCTCATGAACACTGAAGCTTTCTTT. Translating it yields CASSGQKLMNTEAFF.

This clonotype has a count of ten or more. The chain couples TRBV5-1 to TRBJ1-5; a weak D match, TRBD1 (6 bases). Germline CDR1 is SGHRS and CDR2 is YFSETQ. This CDR3 comprises 19 residues. V was clipped by 3 bases and J by 0 bases, with 22 bases between them. DNA for the CDR3: TGCGCCAGCAGCTACAACATCAGACAGGCCGTTTATAGCAATCAGCCCCAGCATTTT. Encoded protein: CASSYNIRQAVYSNQPQHF.